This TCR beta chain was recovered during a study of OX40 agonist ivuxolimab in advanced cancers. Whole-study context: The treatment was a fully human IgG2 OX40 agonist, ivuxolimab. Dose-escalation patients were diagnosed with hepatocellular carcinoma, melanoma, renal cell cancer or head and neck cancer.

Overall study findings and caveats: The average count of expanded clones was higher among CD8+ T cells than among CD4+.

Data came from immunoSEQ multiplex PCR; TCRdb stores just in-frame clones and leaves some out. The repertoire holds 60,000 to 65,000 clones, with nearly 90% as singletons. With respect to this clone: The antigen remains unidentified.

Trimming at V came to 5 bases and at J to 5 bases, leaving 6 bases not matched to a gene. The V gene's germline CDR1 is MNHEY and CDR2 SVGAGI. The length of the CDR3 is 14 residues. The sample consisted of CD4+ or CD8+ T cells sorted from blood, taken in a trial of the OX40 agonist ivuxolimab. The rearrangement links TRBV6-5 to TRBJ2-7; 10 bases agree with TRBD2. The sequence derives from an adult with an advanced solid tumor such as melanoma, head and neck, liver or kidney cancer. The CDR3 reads CASSPGTSDHEQYF. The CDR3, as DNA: TGTGCCAGCAGTCCCGGGACTAGCGACCACGAGCAGTACTTC.